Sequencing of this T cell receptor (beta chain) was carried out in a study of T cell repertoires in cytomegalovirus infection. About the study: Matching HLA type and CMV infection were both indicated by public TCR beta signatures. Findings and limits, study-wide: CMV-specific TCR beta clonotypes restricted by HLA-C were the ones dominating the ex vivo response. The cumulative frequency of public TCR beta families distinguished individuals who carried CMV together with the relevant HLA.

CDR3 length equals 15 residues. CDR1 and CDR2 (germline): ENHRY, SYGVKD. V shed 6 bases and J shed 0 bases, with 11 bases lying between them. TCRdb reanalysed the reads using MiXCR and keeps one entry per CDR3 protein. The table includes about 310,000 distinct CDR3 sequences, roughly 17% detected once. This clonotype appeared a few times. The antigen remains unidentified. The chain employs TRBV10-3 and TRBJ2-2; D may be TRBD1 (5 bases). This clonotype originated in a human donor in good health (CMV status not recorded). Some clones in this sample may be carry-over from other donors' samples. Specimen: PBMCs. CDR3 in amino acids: CAISLTESNTGELFF. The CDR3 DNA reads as TGTGCCATCAGCCTGACAGAATCGAACACCGGGGAGCTGTTTTTT.